This T cell receptor (beta chain) was identified during a study of T cell responses to AZD1222 COVID-19 vaccine. Sequencing used immunoSEQ multiplex PCR; TCRdb keeps in-frame clones, though not all of them. The sample includes around 130,000 clones, over 85% seen only once; the top ten take 0.9% to 0.95%. As to this clone: Its antigen is currently unknown.

Notes on the study in general: Following two doses of AZD1222, Spike-specific TCR breadth and depth rose. At baseline, seropositivity was found in only five or six AZD1222 recipients. Dominant CD4 TCR responses targeted spike regions 160-218 and 743-854. Repertoire samples came only from after the peak T cell response.

Sequenced here: peripheral blood, sampled on day 0 of AZD1222 vaccination. This clonotype was obtained from an adult in good health.

The CDR3 region has the DNA TGTGCCAGCAGTGCCCCGCAGGCTTTCTGGGGCTACACCTTC. Translated, it gives CASSAPQAFWGYTF. The rearrangement links TRBV2 to TRBJ1-2; D gene ambiguous. The CDR3 sequence is 14 residues long. The germline V gene has CDR1 SNHLY and CDR2 FYNNEI. Trimming shortened V by 4 bases and J by 8 bases, and 17 bases separated the two germline ends.